Sequencing of this TCR beta chain was carried out in a study of control samples from healthy donors and cancer patients. Between the trimmed V and J ends, which lost 7 bases and 9 bases, there was a span of 13 bases. Germline assignment: CDR1 MDHEN and CDR2 SYDVKM. CDR3 length: 12 amino acids. Generated by immunoSEQ multiplex PCR, the TCRdb table keeps only in-frame clones and is missing some. The data include around 190,000 clones; the top ten clones carry 2.2%. This sequence joins TRBV28 and TRBJ1-3; TRBD1 might be the D (5 bases). Sequencing was carried out using blood. This sequence was found in a woman younger than 45 in good health. CDR3 sequence: CASTLGGGTIYF. The CDR3 region has the DNA TGTGCCAGCACTCTCGGGGGTGGCACCATATATTTT.